The rows below give T cell receptor beta chains drawn from one sample of a study of T-cell reconstitution after alpha-beta-depleted transplantation in children. TCRdb analysed the PCR reads with MiXCR anew, one entry per CDR3 protein. Altogether 500,000 to 750,000 distinct CDR3 sequences are present, over 25% being singletons, with the ten largest covering around a third. The sequencing used PBMCs, collected before TCRalphabeta/CD19-depleted stem cell transplant. The receptors stem from a boy under two years old with Wiskott-Aldrich syndrome, due to receive a stem cell transplant. Each CDR3 is given with its conserved first and last residue. The D gene is left open where the match is weak. The size of a clone is reported for some rows only, either as once, few or many, or as a class for expanded clones.

j_call: TRBJ2-5
clone_size: .
d_call: TRBD2
v_call: TRBV5-1
cdr3_nt: TGCGCCAGCAGCTTAAGGGGGAGCGGGGGAGAGACCCAGTACTTC
cdr3_aa: CASSLRGSGGETQYF

j_call: TRBJ1-3
clone_size: few
d_call: .
v_call: TRBV29-1
cdr3_nt: TGCAGCGTTCGGACCGGTCCAGCCTCTGGAAACACCATATATTTT
cdr3_aa: CSVRTGPASGNTIYF

j_call: TRBJ2-7
clone_size: .
d_call: TRBD1
v_call: TRBV5-6
cdr3_nt: TGTGCCAGCAGCCTTCTCGGACAGGAAAGCTCCTACGAGCAGTACTTC
cdr3_aa: CASSLLGQESSYEQYF

j_call: TRBJ1-5
clone_size: .
d_call: .
v_call: TRBV15
cdr3_nt: TGTGCCACCAGCGACCAGATTAGCAATCAGCCCCAGCATTTT
cdr3_aa: CATSDQISNQPQHF

j_call: TRBJ2-7
clone_size: few
d_call: .
v_call: TRBV12-3/TRBV12-4
cdr3_nt: TGTGCCAGTCGAGGTGGCGCAGGGTGGTCCTACGAGCAGTACTTC
cdr3_aa: CASRGGAGWSYEQYF

j_call: TRBJ2-1
clone_size: .
d_call: .
v_call: TRBV20-1
cdr3_nt: TGCAGTCCCCAGGGACCCTCGGGGAATGAGCAGTTCTTC
cdr3_aa: CSPQGPSGNEQFF

j_call: TRBJ2-1
clone_size: few
d_call: .
v_call: TRBV20-1
cdr3_nt: TGCAGTGCTGTATCCGAGGGGAATGAGCAGTTCTTC
cdr3_aa: CSAVSEGNEQFF

j_call: TRBJ1-6
clone_size: .
d_call: .
v_call: TRBV28
cdr3_nt: TGTGCCAGCACCCCCGGACACGGAAATAATTCACCCCTCCACTTT
cdr3_aa: CASTPGHGNNSPLHF

j_call: TRBJ1-6
clone_size: .
d_call: TRBD1
v_call: TRBV3-1
cdr3_nt: TGTGCCAGCAGCAAGGGGACCGGGACAGGTGGATCACCCCTCCACTTT
cdr3_aa: CASSKGTGTGGSPLHF

j_call: TRBJ2-7
clone_size: once
d_call: .
v_call: TRBV10-3
cdr3_nt: TGTGCCATCAATAGCGGCTACGAGCAGTACTTC
cdr3_aa: CAINSGYEQYF

j_call: TRBJ2-1
clone_size: few
d_call: .
v_call: TRBV5-1
cdr3_nt: TGCGCCAGCAGCTGGCAACTAGCCATCGGCTCCTACAATGAGCAGTTCTTC
cdr3_aa: CASSWQLAIGSYNEQFF

j_call: TRBJ2-2
clone_size: few
d_call: TRBD2
v_call: TRBV5-1
cdr3_nt: TGCGCCAGCAGCGCAACTAGCGGGAGTGGAGTCCTGGACACCGGGGAGCTGTTTTTT
cdr3_aa: CASSATSGSGVLDTGELFF

j_call: TRBJ2-3
clone_size: .
d_call: .
v_call: TRBV7-2
cdr3_nt: TGTGCCACTAGCACAGATACGCAGTATTTT
cdr3_aa: CATSTDTQYF

j_call: TRBJ2-1
clone_size: few
d_call: .
v_call: TRBV7-7
cdr3_nt: TGTGCCAGCAGCTTATTACCTGGCCGGAGGGCCGATAATGAGCAGTTCTTC
cdr3_aa: CASSLLPGRRADNEQFF

j_call: TRBJ1-6
clone_size: .
d_call: .
v_call: TRBV20-1
cdr3_nt: TGCAGTGCTACGGCAGGCACTCTCCCCCTCCACTTT
cdr3_aa: CSATAGTLPLHF

j_call: TRBJ2-1
clone_size: .
d_call: .
v_call: TRBV6-1
cdr3_nt: TGTGCCAGCAGACACAGGGTGGGGCGGGACCATGAGCAGTTCTTC
cdr3_aa: CASRHRVGRDHEQFF

j_call: TRBJ2-7
clone_size: .
d_call: .
v_call: TRBV7-9
cdr3_nt: TGTGCCAGCAGCCGAGTTGTGGGCAGGGCCTACGAGCAGTACTTC
cdr3_aa: CASSRVVGRAYEQYF

j_call: TRBJ2-7
clone_size: .
d_call: .
v_call: TRBV27
cdr3_nt: TGTGCCAGCAGCGGTTCCGGGTACTCCTACGAGCAGTACTTC
cdr3_aa: CASSGSGYSYEQYF

j_call: TRBJ2-1
clone_size: .
d_call: TRBD2
v_call: TRBV7-2
cdr3_nt: TGTGCCAGCAGCTTAACTTCTAGCGGAAAGTACAATGAGCAGTTCTTC
cdr3_aa: CASSLTSSGKYNEQFF

j_call: TRBJ2-7
clone_size: .
d_call: .
v_call: TRBV28
cdr3_nt: TGTGCCAGCAGTTTGAATCGTTGGGGAAGCGAGCAGTACTTC
cdr3_aa: CASSLNRWGSEQYF

j_call: TRBJ2-2
clone_size: .
d_call: .
v_call: TRBV29-1
cdr3_nt: TGCAGCGTTTTAGTGGCAGGGAGGACCGGGGAGCTGTTTTTT
cdr3_aa: CSVLVAGRTGELFF

j_call: TRBJ1-1
clone_size: few
d_call: .
v_call: TRBV3-1
cdr3_nt: TGTGCCAGCAGCCAAGATCTATCCAGGACTTTCTTT
cdr3_aa: CASSQDLSRTFF

j_call: TRBJ1-1
clone_size: .
d_call: .
v_call: TRBV5-1
cdr3_nt: TGCGCCAGCAGCCCCAAGGCGGCGACGAACACTGAAGCTTTCTTT
cdr3_aa: CASSPKAATNTEAFF

j_call: TRBJ1-4
clone_size: many
d_call: TRBD1
v_call: TRBV5-1
cdr3_nt: TGTGCCAGCAGCCTGGGACAGGGGAGTGAAAAACTGTTTTTT
cdr3_aa: CASSLGQGSEKLFF

j_call: TRBJ2-2
clone_size: .
d_call: .
v_call: TRBV30
cdr3_nt: TGTGCCTGGAGTGCCGGGGCCACCGGGGAGCTGTTTTTT
cdr3_aa: CAWSAGATGELFF

j_call: TRBJ2-7
clone_size: .
d_call: .
v_call: TRBV7-9
cdr3_nt: TGTGCCAGCAGCTTCGGGGTCGGCACCTACGAGCAGTACTTC
cdr3_aa: CASSFGVGTYEQYF

j_call: TRBJ2-1
clone_size: few
d_call: .
v_call: TRBV3-1
cdr3_nt: TGTGCCAGCAGCCGAAGGGGCGGTGAGCAGTTCTTC
cdr3_aa: CASSRRGGEQFF

j_call: TRBJ1-3
clone_size: .
d_call: .
v_call: TRBV12-3/TRBV12-4
cdr3_nt: TGTGCCAGCAGTTTCCCCCAGGGAAAGGATTTCTCTGGAAACACCATATATTTT
cdr3_aa: CASSFPQGKDFSGNTIYF